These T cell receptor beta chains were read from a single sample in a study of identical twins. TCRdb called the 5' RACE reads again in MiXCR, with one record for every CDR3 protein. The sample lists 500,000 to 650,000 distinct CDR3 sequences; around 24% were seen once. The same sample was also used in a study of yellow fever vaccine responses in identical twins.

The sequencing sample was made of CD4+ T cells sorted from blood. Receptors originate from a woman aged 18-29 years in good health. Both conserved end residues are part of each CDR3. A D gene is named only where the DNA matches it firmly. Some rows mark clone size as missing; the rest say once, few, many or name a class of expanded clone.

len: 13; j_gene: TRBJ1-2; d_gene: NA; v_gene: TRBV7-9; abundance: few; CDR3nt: TGTGCCAGCAGCCCAGGGGAGAAATATGGCTACACCTTC; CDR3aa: CASSPGEKYGYTF
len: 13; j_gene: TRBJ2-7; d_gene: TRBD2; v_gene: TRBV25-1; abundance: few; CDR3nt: TGTGCCAGCACACTAGCGGGAACCTACGAGCAGTACTTC; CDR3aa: CASTLAGTYEQYF
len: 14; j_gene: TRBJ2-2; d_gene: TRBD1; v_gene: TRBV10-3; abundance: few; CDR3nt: TGTGCCACGAACCGGGACAGGGTCACCGGGGAGCTGTTTTTT; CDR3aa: CATNRDRVTGELFF
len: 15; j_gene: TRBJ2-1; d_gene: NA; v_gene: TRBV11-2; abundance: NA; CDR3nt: TGTGCCAGCAGCTTATCCCGGGGGAGCGACAATGAGCAGTTCTTC; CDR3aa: CASSLSRGSDNEQFF
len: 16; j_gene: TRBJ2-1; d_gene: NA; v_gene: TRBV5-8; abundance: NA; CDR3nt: TGTGCCAGCAGCTTGTCGGGCGGGGCCGCCTACAATGAGCAGTTCTTC; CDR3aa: CASSLSGGAAYNEQFF
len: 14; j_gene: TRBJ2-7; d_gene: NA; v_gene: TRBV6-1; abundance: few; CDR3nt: TGTGCCAGCAGCCGTCCAGCCGACTCCTACGAGCAGTACTTC; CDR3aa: CASSRPADSYEQYF
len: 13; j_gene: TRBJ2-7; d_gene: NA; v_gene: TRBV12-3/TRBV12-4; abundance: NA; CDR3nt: TGTGCCAGCAGTCCGGGACCATTAAGGGAGCAGTACTTC; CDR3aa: CASSPGPLREQYF
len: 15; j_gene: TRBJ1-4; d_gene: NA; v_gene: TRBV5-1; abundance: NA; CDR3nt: TGCGCCAGCAGCCCTCACCAGGGGAACAATGAAAAACTGTTTTTT; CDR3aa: CASSPHQGNNEKLFF
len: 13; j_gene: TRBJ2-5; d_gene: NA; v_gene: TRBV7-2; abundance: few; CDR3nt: TGTGCCAGCAGCTTTGGGGTCGGGGAGACCCAGTACTTC; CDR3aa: CASSFGVGETQYF
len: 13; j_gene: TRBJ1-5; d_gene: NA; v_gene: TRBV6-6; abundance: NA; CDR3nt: TGTGCCAGCAGTTCCTTGTCTGATCAGCCCCAGCATTTT; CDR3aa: CASSSLSDQPQHF
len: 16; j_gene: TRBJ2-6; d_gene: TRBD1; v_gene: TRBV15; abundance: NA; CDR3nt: TGTGCCACCAGCCTGGGTGACAGGGCTGGGGCCAACGTCCTGACTTTC; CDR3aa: CATSLGDRAGANVLTF
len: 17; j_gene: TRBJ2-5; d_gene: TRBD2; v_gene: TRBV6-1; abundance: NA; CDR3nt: TGTGCCAGCAGCCAGGCTAGCGGGGGCCCGTACCAAGAGACCCAGTACTTC; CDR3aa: CASSQASGGPYQETQYF
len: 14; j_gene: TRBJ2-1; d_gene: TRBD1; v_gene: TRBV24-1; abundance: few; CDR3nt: TGTGCCACCAGTGACCCCGGACAGGGTGGTGAGCAGTTCTTC; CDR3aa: CATSDPGQGGEQFF
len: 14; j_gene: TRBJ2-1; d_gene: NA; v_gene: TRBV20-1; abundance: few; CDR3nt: TGCAGTGCTAGTTGGGGGAAGGGGGGGGATGAGCAGTTCTTC; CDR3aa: CSASWGKGGDEQFF
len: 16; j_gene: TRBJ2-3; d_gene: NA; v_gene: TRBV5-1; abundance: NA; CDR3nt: TGCGCCAGCAGCTTGGGGAGTAGCGGTTACACAGATACGCAGTATTTT; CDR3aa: CASSLGSSGYTDTQYF
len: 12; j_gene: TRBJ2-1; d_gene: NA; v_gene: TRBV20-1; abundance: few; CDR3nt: TGCAGTGCTAGAGAGGGGGGCGGGGAGCAGTTCTTC; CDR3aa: CSAREGGGEQFF
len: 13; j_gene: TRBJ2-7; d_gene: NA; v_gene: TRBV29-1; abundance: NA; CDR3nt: TGCAGCGTACCGGGGCCCTCCTCAAGCGAGCAGTACTTC; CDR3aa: CSVPGPSSSEQYF
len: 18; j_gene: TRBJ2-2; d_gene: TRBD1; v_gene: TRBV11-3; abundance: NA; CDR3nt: TGTGCCAGCAGCTTAGATAGCCGAGACAGGGGGCGAGGAAGGGAGCTGTTTTTT; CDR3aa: CASSLDSRDRGRGRELFF
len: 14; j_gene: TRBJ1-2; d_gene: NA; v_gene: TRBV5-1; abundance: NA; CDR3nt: TGCGCCAGCAGCTATATCGACAGTTTCTATGGCTACACCTTC; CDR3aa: CASSYIDSFYGYTF
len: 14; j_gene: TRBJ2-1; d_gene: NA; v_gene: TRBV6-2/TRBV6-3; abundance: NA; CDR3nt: TGTGCCAGCACGACGACTCTACTGGAGGATGAGCAGTTCTTC; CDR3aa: CASTTTLLEDEQFF
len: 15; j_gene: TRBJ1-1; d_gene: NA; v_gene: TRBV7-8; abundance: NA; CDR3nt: TGTGCCAGCAGCAAATACCCAGGGCGGGGCACTGAAGCTTTCTTT; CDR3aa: CASSKYPGRGTEAFF
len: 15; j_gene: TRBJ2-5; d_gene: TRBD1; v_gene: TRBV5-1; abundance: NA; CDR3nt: TGCGCCAGCAGCTTGGCAGGACAGGGTCAAGAGACCCAGTACTTC; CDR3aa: CASSLAGQGQETQYF
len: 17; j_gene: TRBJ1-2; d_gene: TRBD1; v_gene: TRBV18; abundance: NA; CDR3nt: TGTGCCAGCTCGGCTCCCGGGGGGACAGGGAAGAACTATGGCTACACCTTC; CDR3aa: CASSAPGGTGKNYGYTF
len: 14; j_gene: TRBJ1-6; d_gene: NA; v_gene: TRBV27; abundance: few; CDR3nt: TGTGCCAGCAGTTTAGGGGGGGCTCGGTCACCCCTCCACTTT; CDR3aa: CASSLGGARSPLHF
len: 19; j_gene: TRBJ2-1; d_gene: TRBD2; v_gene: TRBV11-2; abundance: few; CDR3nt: TGTGCCAGCAGCCATGCCGGGACTAGCGGGGGAGGCTCCTACAATGAGCAGTTCTTC; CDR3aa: CASSHAGTSGGGSYNEQFF
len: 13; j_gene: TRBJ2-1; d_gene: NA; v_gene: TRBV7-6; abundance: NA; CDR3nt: TGTGCCAGCAGCCTCCGTCCAGGCGATGAGCAGTTCTTC; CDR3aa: CASSLRPGDEQFF
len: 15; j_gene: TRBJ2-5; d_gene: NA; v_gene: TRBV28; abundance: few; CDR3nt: TGTGCCAGCAGTTTATCAGGGAACCACCAAGAGACCCAGTACTTC; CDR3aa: CASSLSGNHQETQYF
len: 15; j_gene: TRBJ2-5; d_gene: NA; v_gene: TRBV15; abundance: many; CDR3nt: TGTGCCACCAGCCCAGGGTTGTTTAGAGAAGAGACCCAGTACTTC; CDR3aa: CATSPGLFREETQYF
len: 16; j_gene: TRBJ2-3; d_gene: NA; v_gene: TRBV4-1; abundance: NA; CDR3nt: TGCGCCAGCAGCCAAGGGAGGGCCTGGGGCACAGATACGCAGTATTTT; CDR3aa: CASSQGRAWGTDTQYF
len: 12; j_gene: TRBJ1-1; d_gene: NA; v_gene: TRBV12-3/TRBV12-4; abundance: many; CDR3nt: TGTGCCAGCAGTTTATGGGGAACTGAAGCTTTCTTT; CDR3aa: CASSLWGTEAFF
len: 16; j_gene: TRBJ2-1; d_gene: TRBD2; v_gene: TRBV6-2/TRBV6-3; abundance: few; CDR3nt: TGTGCCAGCAGTTACACAATAGCGGGAGTTATCAATGAGCAGTTCTTC; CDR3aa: CASSYTIAGVINEQFF